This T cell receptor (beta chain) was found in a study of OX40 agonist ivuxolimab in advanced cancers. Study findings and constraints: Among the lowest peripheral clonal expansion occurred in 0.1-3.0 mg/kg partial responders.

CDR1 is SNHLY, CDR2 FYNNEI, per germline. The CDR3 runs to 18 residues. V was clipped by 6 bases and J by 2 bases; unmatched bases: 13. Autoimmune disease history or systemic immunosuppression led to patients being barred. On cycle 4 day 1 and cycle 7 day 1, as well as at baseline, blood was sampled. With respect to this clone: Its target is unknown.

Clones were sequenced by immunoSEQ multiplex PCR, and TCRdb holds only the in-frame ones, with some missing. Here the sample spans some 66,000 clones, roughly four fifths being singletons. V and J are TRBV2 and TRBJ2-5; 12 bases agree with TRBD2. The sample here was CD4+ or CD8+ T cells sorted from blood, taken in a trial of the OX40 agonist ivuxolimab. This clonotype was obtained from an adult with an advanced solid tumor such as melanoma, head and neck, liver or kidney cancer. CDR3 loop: CASSLPTRTSGIQETQYF. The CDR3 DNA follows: TGTGCCAGCAGCCTCCCAACCCGGACTAGCGGGATACAAGAGACCCAGTACTTC.